The next 9 T cell receptor beta chains were all read from a single sample in a study of OX40 agonist ivuxolimab in advanced cancers. Only in-frame clones appear in the TCRdb table, and some are missing; sequencing was by immunoSEQ multiplex PCR. The table lists fewer than 25,000 clones, around four fifths of them singletons. The sample here was CD4+ or CD8+ T cells sorted from blood, taken in a trial of the OX40 agonist ivuxolimab. These receptor sequences come from an adult with an advanced solid tumor such as melanoma, head and neck, liver or kidney cancer.

The chain links TRBV6-5 to TRBJ2-7; D perhaps matches TRBD2 (5 bases). Looked up from germline, CDR1 is MNHEY and CDR2 is SVGAGI. The length of the CDR3 is 14 residues. Trimming pared 2 bases from V and 4 bases from J, leaving 12 bases between. The CDR3 DNA sequence: TGTGCCAGCAGTTACGGGCGGGCGGTGTACGAGCAGTACTTC. Translated: CASSYGRAVYEQYF.

The V and J genes are TRBV15 and TRBJ2-6; perhaps TRBD1 as D (5 bases). Trimming stripped 1 base from V and 1 base from J, with 5 bases between. This CDR3 is 15 amino acids long. The V gene's germline CDR1 is LNHNV and CDR2 YYDKDF (reference sequence). For the CDR3, the DNA is TGTGCCACCAGCAGAGGGACATCTGGGGCCAACGTCCTGACTTTC. It translates to CATSRGTSGANVLTF.

This chain uses TRBV4-2 with TRBJ1-1, with D possibly matching TRBD1 (5 bases). The CDR3 length is 14 residues. With 8 bases removed from V and 1 base from J, the gap between germline ends came to 14 bases. The V gene's germline CDR1 is LGHNA and CDR2 YNFKEQ. CDR3 sequence (DNA): TGTGCCAGCCGCCCCCGAGGGGAGAACACTGAAGCTTTCTTT. This codes for CASRPRGENTEAFF.

The chain is built from TRBV4-1 and TRBJ1-6; D might be TRBD1 (5 bases). The V gene lost 0 bases and the J gene lost 1 base, with 7 bases spanning the gap. The CDR3 is made up of 16 amino acids. Germline V lookup: CDR1 MGHRA, CDR2 YSYEKL. The CDR3 loop reads CASSQEWGSYNSPLHF. Here the CDR3 DNA reads TGCGCCAGCAGCCAAGAGTGGGGGTCCTATAATTCACCCCTCCACTTT.

This chain joins TRBV9 and TRBJ2-3; the match to TRBD1 covers 7 bases. The V gene end was trimmed by 3 bases and the J gene end by 4 bases; junction bases not matched to a gene: 8. Germline V CDR1 and CDR2: SGDLS, YYNGEE. The CDR3 has 15 residues. Here the CDR3 reads CASSGQGEGSDTQYF. DNA for the CDR3: TGTGCCAGCAGCGGACAGGGTGAGGGGTCAGATACGCAGTATTTT. The whole variable domain, filled in from reference TRBV9 and TRBJ2-3, reads DSGVTQTPKHLITATGQRVTLRCSPRSGDLSVYWYQQSLDQGLQFLIQYYNGEERAKGNILERFSAQQFPDLHSELNLSSLELGDSALYFCASSGQGEGSDTQYFGPGTRLTVL.

This clone appeared once. The chain is built from TRBV28 and TRBJ1-3; D gene ambiguous. CDR1 is MDHEN, CDR2 SYDVKM, per germline. The CDR3 extends over 15 amino acids. Trimming took off 4 bases at V and 0 bases at J, with 10 bases between the two ends. CDR3 region: CASSSTDTSGNTIYF. The CDR3 nucleotides are TGTGCCAGCAGTTCCACTGACACCTCTGGAAACACCATATATTTT.

This clone was counted a single time. V gene TRBV15 combines with J gene TRBJ2-7, with D maybe TRBD1 (5 bases). V was trimmed by 3 bases and J by 3 bases, leaving 6 bases between them. Germline CDR1 is LNHNV and CDR2 is YYDKDF (reference sequence). The CDR3 extends over 12 amino acids. CDR3 amino acids: CATSSRGYEQYF. In DNA, the CDR3 is TGTGCCACCAGCAGTAGGGGCTACGAGCAGTACTTC.

The chain links TRBV6-6 to TRBJ1-1; no definite D call. CDR1 MNHNY and CDR2 SVGAGI come from the germline V gene (reference sequence). V lost 8 bases and J lost 0, with 7 bases in between. This CDR3 has 12 residues. This CDR3 reads CASGRMNTEAFF. The CDR3 DNA is TGTGCCAGCGGGAGAATGAACACTGAAGCTTTCTTT.

This chain connects TRBV28 to TRBJ2-1, with TRBD2 matching 8 bases. Germline V gene data show CDR1 as MDHEN and CDR2 as SYDVKM. V gave up 9 bases and J gave up 5 bases; unmatched junction bases: 6. This CDR3 has 13 amino acids. CDR3 nucleotides: TGTGCCAGTGGACTAGCTCGCCACAATGAGCAGTTCTTC. Amino acid sequence: CASGLARHNEQFF.